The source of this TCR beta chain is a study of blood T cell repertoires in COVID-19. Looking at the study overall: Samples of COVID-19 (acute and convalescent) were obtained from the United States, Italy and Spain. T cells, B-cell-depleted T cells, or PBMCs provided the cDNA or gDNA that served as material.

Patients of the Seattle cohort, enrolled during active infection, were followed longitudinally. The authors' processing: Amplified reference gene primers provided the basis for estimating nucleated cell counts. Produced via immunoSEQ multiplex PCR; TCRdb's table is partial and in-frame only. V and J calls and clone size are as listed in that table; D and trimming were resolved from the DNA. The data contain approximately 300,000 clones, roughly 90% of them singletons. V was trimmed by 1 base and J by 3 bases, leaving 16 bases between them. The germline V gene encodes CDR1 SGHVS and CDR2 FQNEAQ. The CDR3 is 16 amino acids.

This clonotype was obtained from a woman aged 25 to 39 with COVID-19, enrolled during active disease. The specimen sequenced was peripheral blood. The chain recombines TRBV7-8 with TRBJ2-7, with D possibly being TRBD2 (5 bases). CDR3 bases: TGTGCCAGCAGCTTAGGGGCTAGCCCCCTCCTCTACGAGCAGTACTTC. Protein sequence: CASSLGASPLLYEQYF.